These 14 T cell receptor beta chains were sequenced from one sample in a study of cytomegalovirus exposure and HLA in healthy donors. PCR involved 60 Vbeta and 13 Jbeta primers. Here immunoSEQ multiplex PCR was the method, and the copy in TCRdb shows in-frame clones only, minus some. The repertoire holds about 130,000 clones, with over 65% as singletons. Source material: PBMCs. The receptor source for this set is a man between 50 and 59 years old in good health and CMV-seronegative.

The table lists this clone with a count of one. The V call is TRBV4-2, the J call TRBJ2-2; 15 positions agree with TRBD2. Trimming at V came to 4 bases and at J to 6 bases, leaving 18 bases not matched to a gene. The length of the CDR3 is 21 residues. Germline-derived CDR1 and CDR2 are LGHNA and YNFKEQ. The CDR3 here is CASSPGPGLAGGVNIAGELFF. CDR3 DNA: TGTGCCAGCAGCCCCGGACCGGGACTAGCGGGAGGTGTTAATATCGCCGGGGAGCTGTTTTTT.

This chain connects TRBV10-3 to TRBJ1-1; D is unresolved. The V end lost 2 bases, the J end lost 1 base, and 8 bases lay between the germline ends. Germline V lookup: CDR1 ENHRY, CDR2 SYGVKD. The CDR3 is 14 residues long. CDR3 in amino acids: CAISETFENTEAFF. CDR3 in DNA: TGTGCCATCAGTGAGACTTTCGAGAACACTGAAGCTTTCTTT.

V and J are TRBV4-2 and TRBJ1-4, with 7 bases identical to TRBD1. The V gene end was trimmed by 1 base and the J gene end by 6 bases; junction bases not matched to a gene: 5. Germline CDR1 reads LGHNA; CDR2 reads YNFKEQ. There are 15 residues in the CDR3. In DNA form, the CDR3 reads TGTGCCAGCAGCCAAGCATGGCAGGGGGATGAAAAACTGTTTTTT. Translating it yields CASSQAWQGDEKLFF.

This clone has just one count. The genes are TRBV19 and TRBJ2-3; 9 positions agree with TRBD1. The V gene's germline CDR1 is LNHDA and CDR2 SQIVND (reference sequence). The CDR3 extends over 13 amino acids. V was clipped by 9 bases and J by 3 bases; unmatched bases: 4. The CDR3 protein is CASGQGQTDTQYF. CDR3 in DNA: TGTGCCAGCGGACAGGGGCAAACAGATACGCAGTATTTT.

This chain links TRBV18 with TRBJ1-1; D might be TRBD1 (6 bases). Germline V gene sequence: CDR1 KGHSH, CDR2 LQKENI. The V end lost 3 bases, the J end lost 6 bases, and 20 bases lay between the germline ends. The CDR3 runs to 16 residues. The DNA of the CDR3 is TGTGCCAGCTCACCTGGGTGGGACACGGGCATCGCTGAAGCTTTCTTT. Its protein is CASSPGWDTGIAEAFF.

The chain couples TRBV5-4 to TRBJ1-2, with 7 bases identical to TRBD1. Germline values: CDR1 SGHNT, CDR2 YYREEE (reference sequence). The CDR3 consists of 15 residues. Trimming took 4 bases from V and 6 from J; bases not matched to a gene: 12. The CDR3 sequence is CASSPRQGTADGYTF. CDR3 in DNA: TGTGCCAGCAGCCCCCGACAGGGAACCGCCGATGGCTACACCTTC.

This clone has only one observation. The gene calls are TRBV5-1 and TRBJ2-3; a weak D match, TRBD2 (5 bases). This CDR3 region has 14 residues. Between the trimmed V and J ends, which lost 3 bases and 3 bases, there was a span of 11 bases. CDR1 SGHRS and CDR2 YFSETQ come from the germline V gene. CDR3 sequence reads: CASSSNRETDTQYF. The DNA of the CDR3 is TGCGCCAGCAGCTCCAACCGGGAAACAGATACGCAGTATTTT.

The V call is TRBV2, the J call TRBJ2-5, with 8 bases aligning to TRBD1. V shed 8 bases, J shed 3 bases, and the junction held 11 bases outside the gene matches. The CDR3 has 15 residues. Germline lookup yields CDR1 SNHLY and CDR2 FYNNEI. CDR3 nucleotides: TGTGCCAGCCTGATACACGGGACAGGAGAAGAGACCCAGTACTTC. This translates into CASLIHGTGEETQYF.

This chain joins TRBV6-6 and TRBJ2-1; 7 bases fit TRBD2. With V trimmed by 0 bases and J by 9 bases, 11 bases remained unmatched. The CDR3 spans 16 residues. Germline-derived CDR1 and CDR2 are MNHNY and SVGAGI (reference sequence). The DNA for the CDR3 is TGTGCCAGCAGTTACTCCATGACTAGCCCTTCTATTGAGCAGTTCTTC. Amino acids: CASSYSMTSPSIEQFF.

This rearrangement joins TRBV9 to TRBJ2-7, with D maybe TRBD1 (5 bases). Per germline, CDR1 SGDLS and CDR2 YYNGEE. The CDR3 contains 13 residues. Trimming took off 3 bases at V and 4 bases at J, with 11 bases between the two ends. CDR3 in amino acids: CASSAEGAYEQYF. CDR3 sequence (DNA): TGTGCCAGCAGCGCCGAAGGGGCTTACGAGCAGTACTTC.

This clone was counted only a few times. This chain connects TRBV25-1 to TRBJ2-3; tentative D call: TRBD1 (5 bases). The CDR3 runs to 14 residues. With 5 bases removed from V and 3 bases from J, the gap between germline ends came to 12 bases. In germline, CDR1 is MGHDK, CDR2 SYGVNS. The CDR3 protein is CASSSTATTDTQYF. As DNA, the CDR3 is TGTGCCAGCAGTTCGACAGCCACTACAGATACGCAGTATTTT. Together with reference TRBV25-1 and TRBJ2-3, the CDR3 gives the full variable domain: EADIYQTPRYLVIGTGKKITLECSQTMGHDKMYWYQQDPGMELHLIHYSYGVNSTEKGDLSSESTVSRIRTEHFPLTLESARPSHTSQYLCASSSTATTDTQYFGPGTRLTVL.

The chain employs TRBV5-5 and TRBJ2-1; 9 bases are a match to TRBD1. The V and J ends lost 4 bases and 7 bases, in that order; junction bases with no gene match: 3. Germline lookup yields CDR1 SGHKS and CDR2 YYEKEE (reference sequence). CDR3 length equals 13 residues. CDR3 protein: CASSRGQGNEQFF. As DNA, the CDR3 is TGTGCCAGCAGCCGGGGACAGGGTAATGAGCAGTTCTTC.

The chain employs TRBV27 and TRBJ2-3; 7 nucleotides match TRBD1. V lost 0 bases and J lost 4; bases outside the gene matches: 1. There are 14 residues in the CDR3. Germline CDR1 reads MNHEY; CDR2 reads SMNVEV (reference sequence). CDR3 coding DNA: TGTGCCAGCAGTTTATCCGACAGGGCAGATACGCAGTATTTT. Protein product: CASSLSDRADTQYF.

The CDR3 DNA sequence: TGTGCCAGCAGTGAACTCCAGGGGGGAGGCTACACCTTC. As protein: CASSELQGGGYTF. The chain links TRBV6-1 to TRBJ1-2; 7 bases map to TRBD1. Germline V gene data show CDR1 as MNHNS and CDR2 as SASEGT. The CDR3 spans 13 residues. The J segment lost 8 bases and the V segment lost 2 bases, leaving 5 bases of the junction unmatched.